This record looks at one TCR beta chain sequence and its context. The sample belongs to a study of OX40 agonist ivuxolimab in advanced cancers. The V end was cut by 10 bases, the J end by 3 bases, with 12 bases between. This CDR3 is 12 amino acids long. CDR1 is SNHLY and CDR2 is FYNNEI in the germline V gene. Sequenced by immunoSEQ multiplex PCR; TCRdb stores in-frame clones only, minus some. The repertoire holds just under 65,000 clones, with about 90% as singletons. The source of this sequence is an adult with an advanced solid tumor such as melanoma, head and neck, liver or kidney cancer. The source was CD4+ or CD8+ T cells sorted from blood, collected in a trial of the OX40 agonist ivuxolimab. The chain couples TRBV2 to TRBJ1-2; D ambiguous. The CDR3 here is CATLGSHYGYTF. The CDR3 DNA sequence: TGTGCCACTCTCGGGAGCCACTATGGCTACACCTTC.